These T cell receptor beta chains were read from a single sample in a study of human T cells and chemical hapten exposure. MiXCR was run by TCRdb on the RACE reads, yielding one entry per CDR3 protein. The sample shows 35,000 to 50,000 distinct CDR3 sequences, 4.3% of them seen only once. The sequenced material came from whole blood. The receptors stem from a female donor in good health. Some clones in this sample may be carry-over from other donors' samples. Both conserved end residues are part of each CDR3. Fields, in order: D gene, V gene, J gene, CDR3 protein. The D gene is left open where the match is weak.

TRBD1	TRBV15	TRBJ2-1	CATSTGTGEFGEQFF
TRBD1	TRBV2	TRBJ1-2	CASSPSGQGAGDTF
-	TRBV7-9	TRBJ2-3	CASSFFRDFTDTQYF
-	TRBV5-1	TRBJ1-6	CASSLGVQIGSPLHF
-	TRBV7-9	TRBJ1-2	CASSFNFDGYTF
-	TRBV20-1	TRBJ2-1	CSAPARLGGNEQFF
-	TRBV7-9	TRBJ1-3	CASSLVWDISSGNTIYF
-	TRBV12-3/TRBV12-4	TRBJ2-2	CASSLLASGELFF
TRBD1	TRBV5-1	TRBJ2-2	CASSWGQVRSGELFF
TRBD1	TRBV2	TRBJ2-2	CASRGTENTGELFF
-	TRBV7-2	TRBJ2-3	CASSAKTDTQYF
-	TRBV20-1	TRBJ1-2	CSASSGDYGYTF
-	TRBV20-1	TRBJ1-5	CSAREGYGRRSNQPQHF
-	TRBV12-3/TRBV12-4	TRBJ2-2	CASSKNTGELFF
-	TRBV29-1	TRBJ2-3	CSVEGGRAPDTQYF
-	TRBV12-3/TRBV12-4	TRBJ1-1	CASSSVDSTEAFF
-	TRBV19	TRBJ2-5	CASSISRGQETQYF